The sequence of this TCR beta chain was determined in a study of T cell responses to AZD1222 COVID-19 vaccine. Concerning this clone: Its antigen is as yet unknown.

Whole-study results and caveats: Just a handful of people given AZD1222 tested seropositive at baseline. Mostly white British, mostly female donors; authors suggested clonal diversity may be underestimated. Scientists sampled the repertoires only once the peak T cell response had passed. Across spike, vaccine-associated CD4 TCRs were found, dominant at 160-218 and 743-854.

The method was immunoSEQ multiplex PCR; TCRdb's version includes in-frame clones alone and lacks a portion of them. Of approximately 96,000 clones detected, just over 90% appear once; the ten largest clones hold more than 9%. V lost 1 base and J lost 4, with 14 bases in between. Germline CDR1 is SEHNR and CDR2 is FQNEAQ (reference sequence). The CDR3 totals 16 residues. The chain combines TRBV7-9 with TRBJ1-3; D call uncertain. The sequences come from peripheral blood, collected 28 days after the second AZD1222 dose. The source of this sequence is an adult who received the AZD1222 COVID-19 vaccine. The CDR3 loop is CASSLGGWTDGNTIYF. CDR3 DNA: TGTGCCAGCAGCTTAGGGGGTTGGACGGACGGAAACACCATATATTTT.